Shown below are 24 T cell receptor beta chains from a single sample sequenced in a study of cytomegalovirus exposure and HLA in healthy donors. This PCR relied on a set of 60 Vbeta primers and 13 Jbeta primers. TCRdb's table, derived via immunoSEQ multiplex PCR, lists solely in-frame clones and lacks some. In all, the sample yields under 150,000 clones. The sample taken for sequencing was PBMCs. These receptors were taken from a woman aged 55 to 70 in good health and CMV-seronegative.

V is TRBV6-5 and J is TRBJ2-3; weak D call: TRBD1 (6 bases). Germline assignment: CDR1 MNHEY and CDR2 SVGAGI. The CDR3 runs to 16 residues. V shed 0 bases and J shed 5 bases, with 15 bases lying between them. Here the CDR3 DNA reads TGTGCCAGCAGTTACTCTCGGACAGAAGGTGGAGATACGCAGTATTTT. Protein sequence: CASSYSRTEGGDTQYF.

The J gene is TRBJ2-1, the V gene TRBV7-2; D possibly corresponds to TRBD2 (5 bases). Trimming pared 0 bases from V and 6 bases from J, leaving 9 bases between. Germline loops: CDR1 SGHTA, CDR2 FQGNSA. The CDR3 totals 14 residues. CDR3 sequence: CASSLAPDSNEQFF. In DNA, the CDR3 is TGTGCCAGCAGCTTAGCGCCGGACTCCAATGAGCAGTTCTTC.

V usage is TRBV11-2 and J usage is TRBJ1-2; 8 bases align to TRBD1. V was pared by 5 bases and J by 8 bases, with 10 bases of the junction left unmatched. This CDR3 spans 14 amino acids. The germline gives CDR1 SGHAT, CDR2 FQNNGV. The CDR3 sequence: CASSLPTGVYGYTF. The CDR3 nucleotides read TGTGCCAGCAGCCTTCCGACAGGGGTCTACGGCTACACCTTC.

The chain has TRBV2 and TRBJ1-5, with 10 bases that match TRBD1. The CDR3 runs 14 residues. Losses at the gene ends were 6 bases for V and 6 bases for J; bases not matched to a gene: 5. Germline V lookup: CDR1 SNHLY, CDR2 FYNNEI. DNA for the CDR3: TGTGCCAGCAGGGGACAGGGGAGGGGTCAGCCCCAGCATTTT. Protein: CASRGQGRGQPQHF.

The rearrangement uses TRBV7-9 and TRBJ1-2; D is possibly TRBD1 (5 bases). The V end was cut by 5 bases, the J end by 6 bases, with 28 bases between. The CDR3 sequence is 18 residues long. The germline V gene has CDR1 SEHNR and CDR2 FQNEAQ (reference sequence). CDR3 nucleotide sequence: TGTGCCAGCAGCCCGCGCTACTTACGGACCCAGCCGGGGGATGGCTACACCTTC. It translates to CASSPRYLRTQPGDGYTF.

The genes are TRBV5-1 and TRBJ2-7; TRBD1 might be the D (6 bases). CDR3 length equals 15 residues. Per germline, CDR1 SGHRS and CDR2 YFSETQ. Trimming cost V 4 bases and J 4 bases, with 18 bases left between them. The CDR3 here is CASSAGTRNNYEQYF. The CDR3, as DNA: TGCGCCAGCAGCGCCGGGACACGGAACAATTACGAGCAGTACTTC.

With respect to this clone: It is unclear where the CDR3 begins or ends on the DNA, so no DNA is shown, and the CDR3 is as TCRdb lists it. The V call is TRBV6-5, the J call TRBJ2-5; the table's D gene call, TRBD2, was not cross checked with the DNA. Looked up from germline, CDR1 is MNHEY and CDR2 is SVGAGI. The CDR3 numbers 14 amino acids, ends counted. This CDR3 is CASRLGSFLETQYF.

The V call is TRBV10-3, the J call TRBJ1-4; D is perhaps TRBD1 (5 bases). The CDR3 is 13 amino acids. V was cut by 10 bases and J by 5 bases, with 14 bases left in between. Looked up from germline, CDR1 is ENHRY and CDR2 is SYGVKD. CDR3 sequence: CATADSPNEKLFF. DNA of the CDR3: TGTGCCACCGCTGACAGCCCCAATGAAAAACTGTTTTTT.

The chain has TRBV28 and TRBJ2-7, with a tentative D call TRBD2 (6 bases). The ends were cut back, 3 bases at V and 7 bases at J, with 19 bases in the middle. The CDR3 sequence is 15 residues long. In germline, CDR1 is MDHEN, CDR2 SYDVKM. CDR3 bases: TGTGCCAGCAGTTTCGCGCGGGAACCCTCGAGGGAGCAGTACTTC. Translating gives CASSFAREPSREQYF.

J is TRBJ2-3 and V is TRBV7-9; 15 nucleotides match TRBD2. This CDR3 has 17 residues. Germline values: CDR1 SEHNR, CDR2 FQNEAQ (reference sequence). The trim removed 3 bases at V and 2 bases at J, leaving 3 bases unmatched. CDR3 nucleotide sequence: TGTGCCAGCAGCTTGGGACTAGCGGGAGGACCCACAGATACGCAGTATTTT. It specifies CASSLGLAGGPTDTQYF.

In DNA, the CDR3 is TGTGCCAGCACCGGAGAAGCCTACGAGCAGTACTTC. Amino acid sequence: CASTGEAYEQYF. This chain connects TRBV2 to TRBJ2-7; D is ambiguous. The CDR3 has 12 residues. The V end lost 7 bases, the J end lost 2 bases, and 9 bases lay between the germline ends. Germline V CDR1 and CDR2: SNHLY, FYNNEI.

CDR3 region: CASSLGPRTPEAFF. The DNA for the CDR3 is TGTGCCAGCAGCTTGGGGCCCAGGACCCCTGAAGCTTTCTTT. The V gene is TRBV7-9, the J gene TRBJ1-1, with a weak D call TRBD1 (5 bases). Germline-derived CDR1 and CDR2 are SEHNR and FQNEAQ (reference sequence). V lost 3 bases, J lost 6 bases, and 14 bases lay in between. The CDR3 contains 14 residues.

The rearrangement joins TRBV7-2 to TRBJ1-5; the match to TRBD1 covers 12 bases. CDR3 length: 17 amino acids. Unmatched junction bases numbered 5, after V lost 3 bases and J lost 2 bases. Germline CDR1 and CDR2: SGHTA and FQGNSA. CDR3 sequence: CASSFGTGGKGNQPQHF. CDR3 DNA sequence: TGTGCCAGCAGCTTCGGGACAGGGGGCAAGGGCAATCAGCCCCAGCATTTT.

The chain employs TRBV5-4 and TRBJ1-5, with 9 bases matching TRBD1. With 3 bases clipped from V and 4 bases from J, the junction kept 8 bases outside the gene matches. There are 16 residues in the CDR3. Germline V gene sequence: CDR1 SGHNT, CDR2 YYREEE (reference sequence). The CDR3: CASSSYKTGGNQPQHF. CDR3 DNA sequence: TGTGCCAGCAGCTCATATAAGACAGGGGGAAATCAGCCCCAGCATTTT.

This sequence joins TRBV18 and TRBJ1-6; no clear D. The CDR3 has 13 residues. Trimming took 1 base from V and 13 from J, leaving 11 bases between them. Germline lookup yields CDR1 KGHSH and CDR2 LQKENI. CDR3 sequence: CASSPQPPSPLHF. The CDR3 nucleotides are TGTGCCAGCTCACCACAGCCCCCGTCCCCCCTCCACTTT.

The rearrangement uses TRBV7-6 and TRBJ1-5; D gene ambiguous. CDR1 SGHVS and CDR2 FNYEAQ come from the germline V gene. The CDR3 is 13 amino acids. Trimming took off 0 bases at V and 6 bases at J, with 6 bases between the two ends. CDR3 protein: CASSLAEGQPQHF. As DNA, the CDR3 is TGTGCCAGCAGCTTAGCCGAGGGTCAGCCCCAGCATTTT.

V and J are TRBV4-1 and TRBJ2-7; 8 positions agree with TRBD2. The length of the CDR3 is 12 residues. V trimming: 4 bases; J trimming: 7 bases; junction bases outside the gene matches: 3. Germline CDR1 and CDR2: MGHRA and YSYEKL. CDR3 sequence (DNA): TGCGCCAGCAGCCCACCGGGGGGGGAGCAGTACTTC. This codes for CASSPPGGEQYF.

This rearrangement joins TRBV27 to TRBJ1-5; D possibly corresponds to TRBD1 (5 bases). The germline V gene has CDR1 MNHEY and CDR2 SMNVEV (reference sequence). Trimming left V 4 bases short and J 5 bases short, with 9 bases between. There are 13 residues in the CDR3. CDR3 amino acids: CASSWGGDQPQHF. The CDR3 bases are TGTGCCAGCAGTTGGGGGGGGGATCAGCCCCAGCATTTT.

The V call is TRBV29-1, the J call TRBJ2-1, with D perhaps matching TRBD1 (5 bases). The CDR3 is 14 residues long. CDR1 is SQVTM and CDR2 is ANQGSEA in the germline V gene. The germline V and J ends were trimmed by 4 bases and 6 bases, with 16 bases remaining between them. The CDR3 protein is CSVVGQMTSNEQFF. The CDR3 DNA is TGCAGCGTTGTAGGACAAATGACCTCCAATGAGCAGTTCTTC.

V is TRBV28 and J is TRBJ2-2, with 11 bases matching TRBD2. Unmatched junction bases numbered 12, after V lost 6 bases and J lost 0 bases. Looked up from germline, CDR1 is MDHEN and CDR2 is SYDVKM. The CDR3 spans 19 residues. CDR3 protein: CASRKTGTSGLTNTGELFF. CDR3 nucleotides: TGTGCCAGCAGAAAAACCGGGACTAGCGGACTTACGAACACCGGGGAGCTGTTTTTT.

The genes are TRBV5-1 and TRBJ2-7, with D possibly matching TRBD2 (5 bases). This CDR3 is built from 12 residues. V lost 5 bases, J lost 7 bases, and 13 bases lay in between. Germline V gene sequence: CDR1 SGHRS, CDR2 YFSETQ. CDR3 in DNA: TGCGCCAGCAGGTGGACTGATGCGGAGCAGTACTTC. As protein: CASRWTDAEQYF.

The chain is built from TRBV27 and TRBJ1-4; 10 bases align to TRBD1. Looked up from germline, CDR1 is MNHEY and CDR2 is SMNVEV (reference sequence). Losses at the gene ends were 3 bases for V and 3 bases for J; bases not matched to a gene: 10. This CDR3 has 18 amino acids. The CDR3 protein is CASSFLGQGVVANEKLFF. CDR3 DNA sequence: TGTGCCAGCAGTTTCCTCGGACAGGGGGTTGTGGCTAATGAAAAACTGTTTTTT. Combining the CDR3 with reference TRBV27 and TRBJ1-4 gives the whole variable domain EAQVTQNPRYLITVTGKKLTVTCSQNMNHEYMSWYRQDPGLGLRQIYYSMNVEVTDKGDVPEGYKVSRKEKRNFPLILESPSPNQTSLYFCASSFLGQGVVANEKLFFGSGTQLSVL.

This chain connects TRBV29-1 to TRBJ2-3, with TRBD2 identical over 8 bases. After removal of 6 bases from V and 12 bases from J, the junction contained 5 bases not matched to a gene. The CDR3 consists of 10 residues. Germline V gene lookup returns CDR1 SQVTM and CDR2 ANQGSEA. The DNA for the CDR3 is TGCAGCGTCGGACTAGCTTTACAGTATTTT. This sequence encodes CSVGLALQYF.

The CDR3 is CASSYGASGGATEAFF. Here the CDR3 DNA reads TGTGCCAGCAGTTACGGTGCCTCCGGCGGGGCCACTGAAGCTTTCTTT. This sequence joins TRBV6-5 and TRBJ1-1, with D maybe TRBD1 (5 bases). The CDR3 consists of 16 residues. Germline-derived CDR1 and CDR2 are MNHEY and SVGAGI. V lost 2 bases and J 4 bases, leaving 17 bases between the germline ends.